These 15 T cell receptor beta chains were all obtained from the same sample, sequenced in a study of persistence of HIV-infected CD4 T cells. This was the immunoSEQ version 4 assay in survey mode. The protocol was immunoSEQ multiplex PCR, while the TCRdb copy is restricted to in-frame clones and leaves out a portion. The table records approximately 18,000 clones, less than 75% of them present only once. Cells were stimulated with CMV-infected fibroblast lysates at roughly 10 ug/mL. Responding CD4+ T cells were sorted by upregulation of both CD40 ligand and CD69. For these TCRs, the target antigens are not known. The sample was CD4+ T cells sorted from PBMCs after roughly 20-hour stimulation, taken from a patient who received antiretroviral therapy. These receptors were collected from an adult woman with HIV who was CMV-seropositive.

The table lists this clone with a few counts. As DNA, the CDR3 is TGTGCCAGCAGCGTTGACAGGGGGGGAGTGTCACCCCTCCACTTT. It encodes CASSVDRGGVSPLHF. The chain is built from TRBV5-6 and TRBJ1-6; TRBD1 matches 9 bases. Germline V lookup: CDR1 SGHDT, CDR2 YYEEEE. This CDR3 has 15 amino acids. The J segment lost 10 bases and the V segment lost 4 bases, leaving 9 bases of the junction unmatched.

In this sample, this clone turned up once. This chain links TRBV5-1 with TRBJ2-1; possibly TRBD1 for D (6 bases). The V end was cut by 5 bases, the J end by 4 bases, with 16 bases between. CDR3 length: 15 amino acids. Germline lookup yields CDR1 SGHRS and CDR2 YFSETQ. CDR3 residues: CASRVIRDTYNEQFF. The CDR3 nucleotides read TGCGCCAGCAGAGTGATTCGGGACACATACAATGAGCAGTTCTTC.

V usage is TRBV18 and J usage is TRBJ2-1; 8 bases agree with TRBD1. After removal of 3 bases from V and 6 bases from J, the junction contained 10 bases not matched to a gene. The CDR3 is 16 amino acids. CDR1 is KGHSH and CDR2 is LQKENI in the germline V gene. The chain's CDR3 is CASSPKTLDRGNEQFF. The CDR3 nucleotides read TGTGCCAGCTCACCTAAAACACTCGACAGGGGCAATGAGCAGTTCTTC.

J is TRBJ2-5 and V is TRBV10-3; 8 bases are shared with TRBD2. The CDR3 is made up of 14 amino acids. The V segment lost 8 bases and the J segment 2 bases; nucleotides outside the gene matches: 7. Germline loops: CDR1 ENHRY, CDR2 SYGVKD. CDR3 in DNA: TGTGCCATCCGGGGGGGGGCCGCACAAGAGACCCAGTACTTC. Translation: CAIRGGAAQETQYF.

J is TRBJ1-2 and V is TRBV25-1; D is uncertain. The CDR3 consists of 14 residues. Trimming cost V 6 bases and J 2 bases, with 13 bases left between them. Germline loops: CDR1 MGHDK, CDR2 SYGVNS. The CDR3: CASRPPPPNYGYTF. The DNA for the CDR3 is TGTGCCAGCAGGCCCCCGCCACCCAACTATGGCTACACCTTC.

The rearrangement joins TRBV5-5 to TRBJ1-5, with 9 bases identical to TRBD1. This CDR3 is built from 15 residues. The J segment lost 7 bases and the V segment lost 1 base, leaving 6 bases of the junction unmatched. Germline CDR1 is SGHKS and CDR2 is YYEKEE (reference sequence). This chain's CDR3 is CASSLNRGLNQPQHF. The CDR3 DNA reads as TGTGCCAGCAGCTTGAACAGGGGGCTCAACCAGCCCCAGCATTTT.

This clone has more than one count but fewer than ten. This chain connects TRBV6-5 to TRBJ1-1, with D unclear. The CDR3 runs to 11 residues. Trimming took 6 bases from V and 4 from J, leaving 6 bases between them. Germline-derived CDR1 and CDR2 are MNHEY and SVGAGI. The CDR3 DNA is TGTGCCAGCAGAGATTTCACTGAAGCTTTCTTT. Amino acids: CASRDFTEAFF.

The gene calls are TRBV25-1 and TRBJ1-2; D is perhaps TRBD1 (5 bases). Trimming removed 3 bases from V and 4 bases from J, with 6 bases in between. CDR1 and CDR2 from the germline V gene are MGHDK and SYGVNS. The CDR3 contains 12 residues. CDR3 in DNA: TGTGCCAGCAGTGAGGGGCCCTATGGCTACACCTTC. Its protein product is CASSEGPYGYTF.

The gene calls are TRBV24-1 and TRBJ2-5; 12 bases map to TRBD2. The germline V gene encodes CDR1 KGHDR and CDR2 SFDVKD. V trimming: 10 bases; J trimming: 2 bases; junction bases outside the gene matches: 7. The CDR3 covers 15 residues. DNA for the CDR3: TGTGCCACGGGGACACTAGCGGGGGGACAAGAGACCCAGTACTTC. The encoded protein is CATGTLAGGQETQYF.

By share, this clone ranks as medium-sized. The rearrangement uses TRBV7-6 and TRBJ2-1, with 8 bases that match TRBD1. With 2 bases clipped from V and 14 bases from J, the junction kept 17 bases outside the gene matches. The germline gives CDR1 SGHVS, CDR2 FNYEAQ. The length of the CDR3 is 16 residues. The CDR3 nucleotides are TGTGCCAGCAGCTTACCTTATCCAAAGGACAGGGTACCTAAGTTCTTC. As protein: CASSLPYPKDRVPKFF. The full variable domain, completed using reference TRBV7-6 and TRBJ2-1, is GAGVSQSPRYKVTKRGQDVALRCDPISGHVSLYWYRQALGQGPEFLTYFNYEAQQDKSGLPNDRFSAERPEGSISTLTIQRTEQRDSAMYRCASSLPYPKDRVPKFFGPGTRLTVL.

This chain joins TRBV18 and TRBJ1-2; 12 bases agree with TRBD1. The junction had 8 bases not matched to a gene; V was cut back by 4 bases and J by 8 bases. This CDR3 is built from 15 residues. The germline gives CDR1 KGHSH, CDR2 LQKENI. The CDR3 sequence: CASSLGTGGSEGYTF. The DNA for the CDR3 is TGTGCCAGCTCACTCGGGACAGGGGGCAGTGAGGGCTACACCTTC.

CDR3 in amino acids: CAISGGTGTDQPQHF. The CDR3 DNA reads TGTGCCATCAGTGGGGGTACCGGGACAGATCAGCCCCAGCATTTT. The chain has TRBV10-3 and TRBJ1-5; 7 bases fit TRBD1. V lost 4 bases to trimming and J lost 5 bases; unmatched junction nucleotides: 8. This CDR3 is 15 amino acids long. Germline V gene data show CDR1 as ENHRY and CDR2 as SYGVKD.

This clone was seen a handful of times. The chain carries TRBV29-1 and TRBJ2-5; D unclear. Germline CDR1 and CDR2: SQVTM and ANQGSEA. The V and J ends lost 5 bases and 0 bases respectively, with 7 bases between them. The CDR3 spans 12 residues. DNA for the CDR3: TGCAGCGTTCGGTCAGACCAAGAGACCCAGTACTTC. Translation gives CSVRSDQETQYF.

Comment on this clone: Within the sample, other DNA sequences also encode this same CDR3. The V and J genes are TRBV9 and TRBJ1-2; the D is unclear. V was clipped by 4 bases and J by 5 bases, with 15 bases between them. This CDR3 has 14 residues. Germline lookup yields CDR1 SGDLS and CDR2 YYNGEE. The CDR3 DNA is TGTGCCAGCAGCCTAGGATGGGAAAATTATGGCTACACCTTC. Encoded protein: CASSLGWENYGYTF.

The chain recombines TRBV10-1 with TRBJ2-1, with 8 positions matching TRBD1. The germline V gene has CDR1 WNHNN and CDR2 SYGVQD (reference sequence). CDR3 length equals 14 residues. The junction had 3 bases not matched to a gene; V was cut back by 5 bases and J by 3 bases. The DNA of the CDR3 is TGCGCCAGCAGTCTAGACAGGGGCTACAATGAGCAGTTCTTC. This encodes CASSLDRGYNEQFF.